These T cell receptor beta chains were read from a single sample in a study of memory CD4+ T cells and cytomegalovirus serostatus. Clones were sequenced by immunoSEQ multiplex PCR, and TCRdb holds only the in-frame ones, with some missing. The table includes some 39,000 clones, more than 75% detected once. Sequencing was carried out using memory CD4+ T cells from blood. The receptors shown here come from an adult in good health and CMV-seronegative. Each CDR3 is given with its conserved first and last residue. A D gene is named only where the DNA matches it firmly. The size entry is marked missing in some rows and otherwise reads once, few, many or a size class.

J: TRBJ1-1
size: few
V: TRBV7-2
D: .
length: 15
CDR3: CASSMRQTENTEAFF
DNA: TGTGCCAGCAGCATGAGACAGACAGAGAACACTGAAGCTTTCTTT

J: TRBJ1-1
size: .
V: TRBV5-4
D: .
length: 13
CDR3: CASSLPGNTEAFF
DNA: TGTGCCAGCAGCTTGCCCGGGAACACTGAAGCTTTCTTT

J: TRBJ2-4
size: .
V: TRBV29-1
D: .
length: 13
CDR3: CSVVISLGNIQYF
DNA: TGCAGCGTTGTCATCTCCTTGGGAAACATTCAGTACTTC

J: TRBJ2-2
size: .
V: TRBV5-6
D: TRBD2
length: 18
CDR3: CASSLTPGLAGNTGELFF
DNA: TGTGCCAGCAGCTTGACCCCGGGACTAGCGGGGAACACCGGGGAGCTGTTTTTT

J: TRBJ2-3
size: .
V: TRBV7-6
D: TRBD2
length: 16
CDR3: CASSSTGGGGTDTQYF
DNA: TGTGCCAGCAGCTCGACGGGGGGTGGGGGCACAGATACGCAGTATTTT

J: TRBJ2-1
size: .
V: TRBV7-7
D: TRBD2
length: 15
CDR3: CASSQRGGPYNEQFF
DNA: TGTGCTAGCAGCCAACGGGGGGGCCCTTACAATGAGCAGTTCTTC

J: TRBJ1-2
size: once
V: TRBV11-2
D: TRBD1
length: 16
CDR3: CASSLAFGRGNYGYTF
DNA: TGTGCCAGCAGCTTAGCTTTCGGCAGGGGGAACTATGGCTACACCTTC

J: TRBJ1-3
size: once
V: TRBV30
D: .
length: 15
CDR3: CAWSPRGAGGNTIYF
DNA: TGTGCCTGGAGTCCAAGGGGCGCCGGTGGAAACACCATATATTTT

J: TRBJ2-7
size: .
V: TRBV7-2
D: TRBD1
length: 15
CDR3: CASSLAGTGGYEQYF
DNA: TGTGCCAGCAGCTTAGCTGGGACAGGGGGCTACGAGCAGTACTTC

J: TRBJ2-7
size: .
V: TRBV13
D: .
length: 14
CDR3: CASSPDTGTYEQYF
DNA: TGTGCCAGCAGCCCGGACACGGGGACCTACGAGCAGTACTTC

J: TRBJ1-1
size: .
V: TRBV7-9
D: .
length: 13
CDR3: CASSRYGHTEAFF
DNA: TGTGCCAGCAGCCGATACGGACACACTGAAGCTTTCTTT

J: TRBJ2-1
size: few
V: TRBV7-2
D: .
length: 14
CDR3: CASSWGPTYDEQFF
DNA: TGTGCCAGCAGCTGGGGACCGACCTACGATGAGCAGTTCTTC

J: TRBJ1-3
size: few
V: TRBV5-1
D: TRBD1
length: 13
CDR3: CASSPGGGNTIYF
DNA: TGCGCCAGCAGCCCAGGGGGCGGAAACACCATATATTTT

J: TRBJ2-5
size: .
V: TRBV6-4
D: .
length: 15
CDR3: CASSRDPTGPETQYF
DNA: TGTGCCAGCAGTCGCGACCCGACAGGTCCGGAGACCCAGTACTTC

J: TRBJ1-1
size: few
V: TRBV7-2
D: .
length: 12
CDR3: CASKDRNTEAFF
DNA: TGTGCCAGCAAGGACAGGAACACTGAAGCTTTCTTT

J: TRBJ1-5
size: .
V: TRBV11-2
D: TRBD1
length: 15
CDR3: CASSRDRERSQPQHF
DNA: TGTGCCAGCAGCAGGGACAGGGAGAGAAGTCAGCCCCAGCATTTT

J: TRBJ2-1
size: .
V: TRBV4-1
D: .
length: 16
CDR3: CASSPLRDSSYNEQFF
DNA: TGCGCCAGCAGCCCCCTGAGAGACAGCTCCTACAATGAGCAGTTCTTC

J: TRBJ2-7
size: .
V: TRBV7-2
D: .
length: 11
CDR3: CASSFYVEQYF
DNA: TGTGCCAGCAGCTTTTACGTCGAGCAGTACTTC

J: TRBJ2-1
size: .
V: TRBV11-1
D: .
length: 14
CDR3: CASRYLEGPNEQFF
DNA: TGTGCCAGCCGTTATCTGGAGGGGCCCAATGAGCAGTTCTTC

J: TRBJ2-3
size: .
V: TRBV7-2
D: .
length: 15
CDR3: CASSLDSISTDTQYF
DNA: TGTGCCAGCAGCTTAGACAGCATTAGCACAGATACGCAGTATTTT

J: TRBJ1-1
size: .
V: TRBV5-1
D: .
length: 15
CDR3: CASSFLGPRDTEAFF
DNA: TGCGCCAGCAGCTTCCTCGGCCCTCGGGATACTGAAGCTTTCTTT

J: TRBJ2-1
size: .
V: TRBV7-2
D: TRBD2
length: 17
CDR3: CASSLGLTSGGANEQFF
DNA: TGTGCCAGCAGCTTAGGCCTAACTAGCGGGGGGGCAAATGAGCAGTTCTTC

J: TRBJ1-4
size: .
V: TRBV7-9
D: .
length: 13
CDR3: CASSLTGNEKLFF
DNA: TGTGCCAGCAGCTTGACGGGGAATGAAAAACTGTTTTTT

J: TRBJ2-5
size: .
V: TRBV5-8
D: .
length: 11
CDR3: CASSSAETQYF
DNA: TGTGCCAGCAGCTCGGCGGAGACCCAGTACTTC

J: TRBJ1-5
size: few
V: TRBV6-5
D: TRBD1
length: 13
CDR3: CASSLDRGRPQHF
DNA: TGTGCCAGCAGCCTTGACAGGGGTAGACCCCAGCATTTT

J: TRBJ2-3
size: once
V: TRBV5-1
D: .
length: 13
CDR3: CASTGVSTDTQYF
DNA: TGCGCCAGCACCGGGGTTAGCACAGATACGCAGTATTTT

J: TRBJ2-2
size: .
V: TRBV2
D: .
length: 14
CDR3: CASWRGGLTGELFF
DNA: TGTGCCTCTTGGAGGGGAGGCTTGACCGGGGAGCTGTTTTTT

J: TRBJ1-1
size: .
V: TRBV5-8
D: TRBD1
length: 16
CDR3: CASSAERQGALRAAFF
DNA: TGTGCCAGCAGCGCCGAACGACAGGGGGCCCTTCGGGCAGCTTTCTTT

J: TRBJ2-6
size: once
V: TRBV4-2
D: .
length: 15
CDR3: CASSQSEAGANVLTF
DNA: TGTGCCAGCAGCCAATCGGAGGCTGGGGCCAACGTCCTGACTTTC

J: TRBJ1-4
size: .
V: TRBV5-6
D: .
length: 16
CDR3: CASNTGGRAINEKLFF
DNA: TGTGCCAGCAACACCGGGGGACGAGCCATAAATGAAAAACTGTTTTTT

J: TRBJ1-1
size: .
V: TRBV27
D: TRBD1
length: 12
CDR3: CASRSQGAEAFF
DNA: TGTGCCAGCAGGTCACAGGGGGCTGAAGCTTTCTTT

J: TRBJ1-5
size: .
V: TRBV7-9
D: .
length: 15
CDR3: CASSRGDGALLPQHF
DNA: TGTGCCAGCAGCAGGGGCGATGGGGCATTGTTGCCCCAGCATTTT

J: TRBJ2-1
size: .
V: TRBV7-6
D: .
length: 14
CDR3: CASSFLQEYNEQFF
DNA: TGTGCCAGCAGCTTCTTACAGGAATACAATGAGCAGTTCTTC

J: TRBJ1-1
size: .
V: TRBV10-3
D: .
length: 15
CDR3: CAISERAANLNEAFF
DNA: TGTGCCATCAGTGAGAGGGCAGCTAACCTAAATGAAGCTTTCTTT

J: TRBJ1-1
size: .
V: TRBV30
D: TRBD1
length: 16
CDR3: CAWSATRGPGPTEAFF
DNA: TGTGCCTGGAGTGCGACAAGGGGGCCTGGACCAACTGAAGCTTTCTTT

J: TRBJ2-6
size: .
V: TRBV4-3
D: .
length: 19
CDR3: CASSQERPHVSPGANVLTF
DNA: TGCGCCAGCAGCCAAGAGCGACCCCATGTAAGTCCTGGGGCCAACGTCCTGACTTTC

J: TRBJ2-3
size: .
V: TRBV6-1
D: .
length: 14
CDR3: CASSEVVSTDTQYF
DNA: TGTGCCAGCAGTGAAGTGGTGAGCACAGATACGCAGTATTTT

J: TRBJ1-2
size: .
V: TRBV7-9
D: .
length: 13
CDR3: CASSLAGLYGYTF
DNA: TGTGCCAGCAGCTTGGCAGGTCTCTATGGCTACACCTTC

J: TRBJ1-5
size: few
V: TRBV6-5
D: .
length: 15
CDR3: CASSLDRNGNQPQHF
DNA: TGTGCCAGCAGCTTGGACAGAAATGGCAATCAGCCCCAGCATTTT

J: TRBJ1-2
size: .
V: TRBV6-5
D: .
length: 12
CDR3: CASSRQSSGYTF
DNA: TGTGCCAGCAGTCGACAGTCTTCCGGCTACACCTTC

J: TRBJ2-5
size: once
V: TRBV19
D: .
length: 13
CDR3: CASSQGYQETQYF
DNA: TGTGCCAGTAGCCAGGGGTACCAAGAGACCCAGTACTTC

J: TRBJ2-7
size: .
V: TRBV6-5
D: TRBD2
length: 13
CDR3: CASSLSGGRVQYF
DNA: TGTGCCAGCAGTCTTAGCGGGGGGAGGGTGCAGTACTTC

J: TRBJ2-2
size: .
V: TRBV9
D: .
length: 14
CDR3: CASSERGLTGELFF
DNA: TGTGCCAGCAGCGAAAGGGGCCTCACCGGGGAGCTGTTTTTT

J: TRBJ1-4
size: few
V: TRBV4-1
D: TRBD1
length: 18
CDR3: CASSQEGGPGQANEKLFF
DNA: TGCGCCAGCAGCCAAGAGGGGGGACCGGGACAGGCCAATGAAAAACTGTTTTTT

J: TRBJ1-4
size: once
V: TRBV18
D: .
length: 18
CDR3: CASSPGLTGGATNEKLFF
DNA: TGTGCCAGCTCCCCTGGCTTGACAGGCGGTGCAACTAATGAAAAACTGTTTTTT

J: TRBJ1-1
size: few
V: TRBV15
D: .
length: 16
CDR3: CATSRGRQEGVTEAFF
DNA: TGTGCCACCAGCAGAGGACGCCAAGAGGGGGTTACTGAAGCTTTCTTT

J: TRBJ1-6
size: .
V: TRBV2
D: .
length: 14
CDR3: CASRQSSYNSPLHF
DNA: TGTGCCAGCAGACAGAGCTCCTATAATTCACCCCTCCACTTT

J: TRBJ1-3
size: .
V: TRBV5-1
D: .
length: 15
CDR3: CASSLDGGTGNTIYF
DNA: TGCGCCAGCAGCTTGGATGGGGGTACTGGAAACACCATATATTTT

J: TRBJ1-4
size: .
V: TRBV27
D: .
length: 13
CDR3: CASKQTANEKLFF
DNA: TGTGCCAGCAAACAAACGGCTAATGAAAAACTGTTTTTT

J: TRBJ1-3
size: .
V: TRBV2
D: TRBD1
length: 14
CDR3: CASSGGTGEGAIYF
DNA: TGTGCCAGCAGCGGCGGGACAGGGGAGGGCGCCATATATTTT

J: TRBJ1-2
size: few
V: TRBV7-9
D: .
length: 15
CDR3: CASSYGQNDNYGYTF
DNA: TGTGCCAGCAGCTACGGACAGAACGATAACTATGGCTACACCTTC

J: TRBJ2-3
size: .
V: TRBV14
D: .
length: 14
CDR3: CASSQDWAADTQYF
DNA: TGTGCCAGCAGCCAAGATTGGGCAGCAGATACGCAGTATTTT

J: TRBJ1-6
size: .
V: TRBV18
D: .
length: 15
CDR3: CASSLMSSYNSPLHF
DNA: TGTGCCAGCTCACTAATGAGCTCCTATAATTCACCCCTCCACTTT